The 26 T cell receptor beta chains below come from one sample, sequenced in a study of shared clonotypes between healthy human individuals (dated by TCRdb to about 2020). Library prep was done by the immunoSEQ multiplex PCR assay. This is the immuneACCESS table as TCRdb keeps it, with only in-frame sequences that have V and J called. A part of the clones is gone; compared with another copy, unresolved V genes explain less than half, and the rest is unexplained. For this sample there are about 1 million clones; approximately 78% appear just once. More than 0.5% of the sample is held by the ten biggest clonotypes. Specimen: memory CD4+ T cells from PBMCs. The cell subset or site label on this specimen signifies: CD45RA-negative fraction. The receptors here all came from a young man in good health. Some clones in this sample may be carry-over from other donors' samples.

This sequence joins TRBV28 and TRBJ2-5; D is perhaps TRBD1 or TRBD2 (5 bases each). The CDR3 runs to 15 residues. Trimming stripped 3 bases from V and 4 bases from J, with 15 bases between. Per germline, CDR1 MDHEN and CDR2 SYDVKM. The CDR3 DNA follows: TGTGCCAGCAGTTTCCGGCAGGGAGTCTCAGAGACCCAGTACTTC. It is translated as CASSFRQGVSETQYF. Using reference TRBV28 and TRBJ2-5 for the parts outside the CDR3, the full variable domain is DVKVTQSSRYLVKRTGEKVFLECVQDMDHENMFWYRQDPGLGLRLIYFSYDVKMKEKGDIPEGYSVSREKKERFSLILESASTNQTSMYLCASSFRQGVSETQYFGPGTRLLVL.

J is TRBJ2-7 and V is TRBV25-1; the D gene is possibly TRBD1 (5 bases). Trimming stripped 2 bases from V and 6 bases from J, with 11 bases between. The CDR3 sequence is 13 residues long. From germline, CDR1 is MGHDK and CDR2 SYGVNS. The DNA for the CDR3 is TGTGCCAGCAGTGAAGCAGGGTGGTTCGAGCAGTACTTC. Its translation is CASSEAGWFEQYF.

This chain links TRBV18 with TRBJ1-5; D is unclear. In germline, CDR1 is KGHSH, CDR2 LQKENI. The V gene lost 1 base and the J gene lost 3 bases, with 4 bases spanning the gap. This CDR3 has 13 amino acids. CDR3 sequence: CASSPHFNQPQHF. Here the CDR3 DNA reads TGTGCCAGCTCACCACATTTCAATCAGCCCCAGCATTTT. Filled out from reference TRBV18 and TRBJ1-5, the complete variable domain reads NAGVMQNPRHLVRRRGQEARLRCSPMKGHSHVYWYRQLPEEGLKFMVYLQKENIIDESGMPKERFSAEFPKEGPSILRIQQVVRGDSAAYFCASSPHFNQPQHFGDGTRLSIL.

The rearrangement joins TRBV28 to TRBJ2-7; 7 nucleotides match TRBD2. The germline CDR1 and CDR2 sequences are MDHEN and SYDVKM. Losses at the gene ends were 6 bases for V and 3 bases for J; bases not matched to a gene: 14. The CDR3 has 16 amino acids. The CDR3, as DNA: TGTGCCAGCAGACCCTCCGGGCGGGAGCCAAACTACGAGCAGTACTTC. The encoded protein is CASRPSGREPNYEQYF. The full variable domain, in which reference TRBV28 and TRBJ2-7 provide the parts outside the CDR3, is DVKVTQSSRYLVKRTGEKVFLECVQDMDHENMFWYRQDPGLGLRLIYFSYDVKMKEKGDIPEGYSVSREKKERFSLILESASTNQTSMYLCASRPSGREPNYEQYFGPGTRLTVT.

The CDR3 nucleotides read TGTGCCAGCATCCCGGGCCAGGGGCTCTACGAGCAGTACTTC. Its translation: CASIPGQGLYEQYF. This sequence joins TRBV6-6 and TRBJ2-7; TRBD1 might be the D (6 bases). Germline V gene sequence: CDR1 MNHNY, CDR2 SVGAGI (reference sequence). This CDR3 has 14 amino acids. Trimming took 7 bases from V and 3 from J, leaving 16 bases between them.

This clone was observed a handful of times. The rearrangement joins TRBV15 to TRBJ1-4, with D possibly matching TRBD1 (5 bases). Germline CDR1 is LNHNV and CDR2 is YYDKDF (reference sequence). The CDR3 sequence is 13 residues long. V lost 1 base and J 8 bases, leaving 8 bases between the germline ends. The CDR3 nucleotides are TGTGCCACCAGCAGAGTACGGGGCGAAAAACTGTTTTTT. The encoded protein is CATSRVRGEKLFF.

The gene calls are TRBV27 and TRBJ1-2; TRBD1 might be the D (6 bases). Germline lookup yields CDR1 MNHEY and CDR2 SMNVEV (reference sequence). This CDR3 region has 13 residues. Trimming pared 2 bases from V and 7 bases from J, leaving 11 bases between. CDR3 protein: CASSLRGDSGYTF. In nucleotides, the CDR3 is TGTGCCAGCAGTTTAAGGGGGGATTCTGGCTACACCTTC.

This clone was counted only a few times. The V gene is TRBV21-1, the J gene TRBJ2-7; TRBD2 is the table's D call, not checked against the DNA. TRBV21-1 is classified as a pseudogene. The CDR3 totals 12 residues. The CDR3 DNA is TGTGCCAGCAGCAAAGGACTATCCGAGCAGTACTTC. Protein sequence: CASSKGLSEQYF.

The J gene is TRBJ2-2, the V gene TRBV6-6; 13 bases map to TRBD2. V dropped 5 bases and J dropped 5; count of bases not matched to a gene: 2. Germline V gene data show CDR1 as MNHNY and CDR2 as SVGAGI (reference sequence). There are 15 residues in the CDR3. CDR3 nucleotide sequence: TGTGCCAGCAGTCGACTAGCGGGAGGAACCGGGGAGCTGTTTTTT. Its translation: CASSRLAGGTGELFF.

V and J are TRBV9 and TRBJ2-3; no clear D gene. This CDR3 spans 18 amino acids. V lost 3 bases and J lost 4, with 24 bases in between. The V gene's germline CDR1 is SGDLS and CDR2 YYNGEE. The CDR3 spells CASSAPLSVGSRPDTQYF. CDR3 nucleotide sequence: TGTGCCAGCAGCGCCCCCCTCTCAGTTGGCTCTCGTCCAGATACGCAGTATTTT.

This CDR3 reads CASSLGAAYSGANVLTF. The DNA for the CDR3 is TGTGCCAGCAGCTTAGGGGCAGCCTACTCTGGGGCCAACGTCCTGACTTTC. This chain connects TRBV11-3 to TRBJ2-6; D gene unclear. Trimming took 1 base from V and 0 from J, leaving 10 bases between them. This CDR3 region has 17 residues. From germline, CDR1 is SGHNT and CDR2 YENEEA. Drawing the rest from reference TRBV11-3 and TRBJ2-6, the complete variable domain is EAGVVQSPRYKIIEKKQPVAFWCNPISGHNTLYWYLQNLGQGPELLIRYENEEAVDDSQLPKDRFSAERLKGVDSTLKIQPAELGDSAVYLCASSLGAAYSGANVLTFGAGSRLTVL.

This rearrangement joins TRBV21-1 to TRBJ2-7; the D segment call TRBD1 is taken from the table without a DNA check. TRBV21-1 is deemed a pseudogene. There are 14 residues in the CDR3. The DNA of the CDR3 is TGTGCCAGCACCTCCGGGACAGAAGACTACGAGCAGTACTTC. The encoded protein is CASTSGTEDYEQYF.

This chain links TRBV7-6 with TRBJ2-2; 7 bases line up with TRBD1. V lost 4 bases to trimming and J lost 4 bases; unmatched junction nucleotides: 9. The CDR3 extends over 16 amino acids. Germline V lookup: CDR1 SGHVS, CDR2 FNYEAQ. CDR3 nucleotide sequence: TGTGCCAGCAGCTCGGCCCCGGGACAGAGCACCGGGGAGCTGTTTTTT. This gives the protein CASSSAPGQSTGELFF.

This chain uses TRBV10-3 with TRBJ1-5; unclear D gene. The CDR3 runs 16 residues. Trimming left V 5 bases short and J 1 base short, with 15 bases between. The germline CDR1 and CDR2 sequences are ENHRY and SYGVKD. The DNA of the CDR3 is TGTGCCATCAGTCCCGCGGTAGGGAGGAGCAATCAGCCCCAGCATTTT. Translating it yields CAISPAVGRSNQPQHF.

Many counts were recorded for this clone. The CDR3 reads CASSEQGTNEKLFF. Written as DNA, the CDR3 is TGTGCCAGCAGTGAACAGGGAACTAATGAAAAACTGTTTTTT. The chain carries TRBV28 and TRBJ1-4; weak D call: TRBD1 (6 bases). This CDR3 comprises 14 residues. V gave up 5 bases and J gave up 1 base, with 8 bases separating them. Germline V CDR1 and CDR2: MDHEN, SYDVKM.

This clone has only a few counts. The CDR3 region has the DNA TGTGCCAGCAGCTTAGAGCCCCCTCGGGCGCAGTATTTT. Translating gives CASSLEPPRAQYF. This chain joins TRBV7-2 and TRBJ2-3; the D is unclear. The V end was cut by 1 base, the J end by 10 bases, with 12 bases between. CDR1 and CDR2 (germline): SGHTA, FQGNSA. The length of the CDR3 is 13 residues.

The CDR3 sequence is CASSGPANTEAFF. Here the CDR3 DNA reads TGTGCCAGCAGTGGGCCAGCGAACACTGAAGCTTTCTTT. The chain couples TRBV2 to TRBJ1-1, with D unresolved. The germline gives CDR1 SNHLY, CDR2 FYNNEI. Deletions cut 4 bases from V and 1 base from J, with 7 bases between. There are 13 residues in the CDR3.

The chain uses TRBV6-7 and TRBJ2-3; TRBD2 agrees at 9 bases. TRBV6-7 is noted as an ORF with a role that remains uncertain. J lost 1 base, V lost 8 bases, and 13 bases had no gene match. CDR3 size: 17 residues. The CDR3 DNA reads as TGTGCCAGCGCCCCAAGTCGCGGGAGGGCGGGCACAGATACGCAGTATTTT. Amino acids: CASAPSRGRAGTDTQYF.

This clone was recorded only once. This chain connects TRBV7-2 to TRBJ1-1; 8 nucleotides line up with TRBD1. This CDR3 is built from 16 residues. The trim removed 2 bases at V and 1 base at J, leaving 6 bases unmatched. CDR1 is SGHTA, CDR2 FQGNSA, per germline. The chain's CDR3 is CASSLRADRANTEAFF. The CDR3 DNA reads as TGTGCCAGCAGCTTAAGGGCGGACAGGGCGAACACTGAAGCTTTCTTT.

This chain joins TRBV5-1 and TRBJ1-1; perhaps TRBD1 as D (6 bases). V gave up 4 bases and J gave up 4 bases, with 14 bases separating them. Germline assignment: CDR1 SGHRS and CDR2 YFSETQ. This CDR3 comprises 14 residues. CDR3 in DNA: TGCGCCAGCAGCACACAGGGCGATCGCACTGAAGCTTTCTTT. Protein product: CASSTQGDRTEAFF.

This clone is labeled medium-sized. The rearrangement links TRBV2 to TRBJ2-1; D is possibly TRBD2 (6 bases). Germline lookup yields CDR1 SNHLY and CDR2 FYNNEI. There are 14 residues in the CDR3. V was shortened by 11 bases and J by 7 bases, with 21 bases between the two germline ends. The CDR3 is CAGGANRPGNEQFF. The DNA of the CDR3 is TGTGCCGGCGGGGCCAACCGCCCGGGGAATGAGCAGTTCTTC.

This rearrangement joins TRBV5-4 to TRBJ2-7; 10 bases line up with TRBD2. There are 14 residues in the CDR3. Unmatched junction bases numbered 4, after V lost 3 bases and J lost 4 bases. The germline V gene has CDR1 SGHNT and CDR2 YYREEE (reference sequence). CDR3 coding DNA: TGTGCCAGCAGCTCGTCTAGCGGGAGTTACGAGCAGTACTTC. It translates to CASSSSSGSYEQYF.

V is TRBV6-1 and J is TRBJ2-2; D gene uncertain. The CDR3 has 14 residues. From germline, CDR1 is MNHNS and CDR2 SASEGT. V lost 2 bases and J 4 bases, leaving 8 bases between the germline ends. The CDR3 sequence is CASSELQATGELFF. In DNA, the CDR3 is TGTGCCAGCAGTGAACTACAAGCCACCGGGGAGCTGTTTTTT.

The V gene is TRBV5-1, the J gene TRBJ2-2; 10 bases map to TRBD1. This CDR3 has 16 amino acids. V was pared by 4 bases and J by 2 bases, with 5 bases of the junction left unmatched. CDR1 and CDR2 from the germline V gene are SGHRS and YFSETQ. The CDR3 nucleotides read TGCGCCAGCAGCGGTATGACAGGGGGCAACACCGGGGAGCTGTTTTTT. Encoded protein: CASSGMTGGNTGELFF.

The chain has TRBV7-3 and TRBJ2-3; 16 bases align to TRBD2. The junction had 9 bases not matched to a gene; V was cut back by 2 bases and J by 7 bases. The CDR3 contains 18 residues. Germline V gene data show CDR1 as SGHTA and CDR2 as FQGTGA. The DNA of the CDR3 is TGTGCCAGCAGCTTAGTCCCGGGACTAGCGGGAGGGCCGAATACGCAGTATTTT. It encodes CASSLVPGLAGGPNTQYF.

In regard to this clone: One base away lies a much larger clone, so this may be a sequencing read error. V usage is TRBV5-4 and J usage is TRBJ2-3; 8 bases are shared with TRBD1. The V gene end was trimmed by 1 base and the J gene end by 4 bases; junction bases not matched to a gene: 14. The CDR3 totals 18 residues. Germline loops: CDR1 SGHNT, CDR2 YYREEE (reference sequence). CDR3 protein: CASSLNRSGQALSDTQYF. The CDR3 DNA follows: TGTGCCAGCAGCTTGAATCGCTCGGGACAGGCATTATCAGATACGCAGTATTTT.